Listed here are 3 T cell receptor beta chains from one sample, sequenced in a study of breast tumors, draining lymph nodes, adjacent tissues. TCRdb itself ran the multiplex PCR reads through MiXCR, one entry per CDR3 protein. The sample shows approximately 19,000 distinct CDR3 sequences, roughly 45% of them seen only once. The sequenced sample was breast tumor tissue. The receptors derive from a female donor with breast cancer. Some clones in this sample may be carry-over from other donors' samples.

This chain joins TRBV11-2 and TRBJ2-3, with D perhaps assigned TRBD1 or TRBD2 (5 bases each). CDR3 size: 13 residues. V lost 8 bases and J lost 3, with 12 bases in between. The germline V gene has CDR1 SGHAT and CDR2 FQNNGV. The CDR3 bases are TGTGCCAGCGGCCGGGGCTGGACAGATACGCAGTATTTT. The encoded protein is CASGRGWTDTQYF.

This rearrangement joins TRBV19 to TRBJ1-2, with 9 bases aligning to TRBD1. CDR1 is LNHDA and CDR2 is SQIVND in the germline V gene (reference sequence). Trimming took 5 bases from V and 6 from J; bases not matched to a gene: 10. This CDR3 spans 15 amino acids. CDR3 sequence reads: CASSLGQGLYHGYTF. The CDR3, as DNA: TGTGCCAGTAGTCTGGGACAGGGCCTCTATCATGGCTACACCTTC.

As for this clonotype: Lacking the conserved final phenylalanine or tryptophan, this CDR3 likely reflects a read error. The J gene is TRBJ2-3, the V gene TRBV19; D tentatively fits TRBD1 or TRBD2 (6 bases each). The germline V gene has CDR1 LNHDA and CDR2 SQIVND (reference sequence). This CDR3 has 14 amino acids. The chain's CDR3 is CASNQGRSTGTQYL. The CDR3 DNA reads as TGTGCCAGTAACCAGGGGAGGAGCACAGGTACGCAGTATCTT.